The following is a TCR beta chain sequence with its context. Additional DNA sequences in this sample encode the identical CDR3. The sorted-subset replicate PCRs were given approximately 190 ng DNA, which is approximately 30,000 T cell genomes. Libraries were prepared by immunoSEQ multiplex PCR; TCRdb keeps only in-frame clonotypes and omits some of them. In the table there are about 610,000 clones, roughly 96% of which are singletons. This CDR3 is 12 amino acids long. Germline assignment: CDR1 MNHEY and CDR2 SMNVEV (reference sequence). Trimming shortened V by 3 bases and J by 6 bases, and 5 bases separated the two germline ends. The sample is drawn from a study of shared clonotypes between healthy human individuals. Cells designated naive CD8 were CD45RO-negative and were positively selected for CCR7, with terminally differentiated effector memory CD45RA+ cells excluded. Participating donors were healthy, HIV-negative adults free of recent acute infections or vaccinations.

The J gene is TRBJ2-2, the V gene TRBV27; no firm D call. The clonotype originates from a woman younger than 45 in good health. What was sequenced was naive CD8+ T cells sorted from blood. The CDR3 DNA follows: TGTGCCAGCAGTTTGATCGCCGGGGAGCTGTTTTTT. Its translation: CASSLIAGELFF.